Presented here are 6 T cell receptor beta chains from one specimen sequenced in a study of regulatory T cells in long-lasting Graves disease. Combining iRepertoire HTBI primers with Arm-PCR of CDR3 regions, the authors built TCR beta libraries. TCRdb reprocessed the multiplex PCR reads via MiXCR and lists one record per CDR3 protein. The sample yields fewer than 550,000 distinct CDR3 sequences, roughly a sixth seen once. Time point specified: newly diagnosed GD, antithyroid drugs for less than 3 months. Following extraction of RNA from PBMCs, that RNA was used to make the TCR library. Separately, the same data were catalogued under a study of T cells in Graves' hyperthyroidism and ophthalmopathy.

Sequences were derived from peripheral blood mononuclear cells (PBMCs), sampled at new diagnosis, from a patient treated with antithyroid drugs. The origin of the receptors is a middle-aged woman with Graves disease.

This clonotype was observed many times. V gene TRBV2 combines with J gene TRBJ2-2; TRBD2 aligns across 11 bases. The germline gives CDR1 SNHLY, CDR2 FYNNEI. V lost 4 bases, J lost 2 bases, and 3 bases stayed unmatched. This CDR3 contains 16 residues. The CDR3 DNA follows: TGTGCCAGCAGTGTACTAGCGGGGGCCAACACCGGGGAGCTGTTTTTT. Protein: CASSVLAGANTGELFF. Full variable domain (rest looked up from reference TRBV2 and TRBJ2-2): EPEVTQTPSHQVTQMGQEVILRCVPISNHLYFYWYRQILGQKVEFLVSFYNNEISEKSEIFDDQFSVERPDGSNFTLKIRSTKLEDSAMYFCASSVLAGANTGELFFGEGSRLTVL.

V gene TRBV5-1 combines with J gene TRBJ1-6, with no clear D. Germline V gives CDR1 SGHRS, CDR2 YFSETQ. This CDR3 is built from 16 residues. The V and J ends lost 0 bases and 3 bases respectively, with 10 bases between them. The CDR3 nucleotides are TGCGCCAGCAGCTTGGTTTTGGCAGACTATAATTCACCCCTCCACTTT. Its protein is CASSLVLADYNSPLHF.

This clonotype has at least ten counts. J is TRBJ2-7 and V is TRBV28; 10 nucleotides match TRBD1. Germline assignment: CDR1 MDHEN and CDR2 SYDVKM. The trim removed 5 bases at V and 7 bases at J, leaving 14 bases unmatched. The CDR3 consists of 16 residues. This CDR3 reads CASSGSGTGESKEQYF. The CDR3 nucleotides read TGTGCCAGCAGTGGATCCGGGACAGGGGAATCTAAGGAGCAGTACTTC.

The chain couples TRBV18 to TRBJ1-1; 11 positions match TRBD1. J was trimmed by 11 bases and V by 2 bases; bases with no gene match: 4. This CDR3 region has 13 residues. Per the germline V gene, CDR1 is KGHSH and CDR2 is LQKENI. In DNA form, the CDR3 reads TGTGCCAGCTCACCAGGGGACAGGGGGAGCGCTTTCTTT. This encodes CASSPGDRGSAFF.

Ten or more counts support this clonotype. The CDR3 sequence: CASSPPMEGTEAFF. As DNA, the CDR3 is TGTGCCAGCTCACCACCGATGGAGGGCACTGAAGCTTTCTTT. The chain is built from TRBV18 and TRBJ1-1; D call uncertain. Germline CDR1 KGHSH, CDR2 LQKENI. This CDR3 contains 14 residues. V lost 0 bases and J 4 bases, leaving 9 bases between the germline ends.

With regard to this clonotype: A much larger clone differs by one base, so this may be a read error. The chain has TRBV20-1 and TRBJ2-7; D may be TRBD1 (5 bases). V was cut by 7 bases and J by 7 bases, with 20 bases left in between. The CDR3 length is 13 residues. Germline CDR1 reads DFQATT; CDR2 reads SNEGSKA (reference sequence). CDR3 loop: CSVRGSGYNEQYF. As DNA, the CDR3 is TGCAGTGTTAGGGGTTCCGGCTACAATGAGCAGTACTTC.